These T cell receptor beta chains were read from a single sample in a study of PD-L1 blockade in urothelial cancer. Produced via immunoSEQ multiplex PCR; TCRdb's table is partial and in-frame only. The sample contains some 75,000 clones, 80% to 95% of which appear only once. Specimen: PBMCs, collected around atezolizumab (anti-PD-L1) treatment. These TCRs come from a woman older than 75 with urothelial cancer. CDR3s include the opening cysteine and the closing phenylalanine or tryptophan. Each record gives: clone size, V gene, D gene, J gene, CDR3 protein, CDR3 DNA. A D gene is named only where the DNA matches it firmly. Not every row has a clone size; where given, it reads once, few, many or a size class.

>.|TRBV19|TRBD1|TRBJ2-5
CASSMRAPGQGVRQETQYF
TGTGCCAGTAGTATGAGGGCCCCGGGACAGGGGGTACGCCAAGAGACCCAGTACTTC
>.|TRBV27|TRBD1|TRBJ2-2
CASSKIQGAVGELFF
TGTGCCAGCAGTAAAATACAGGGGGCCGTCGGGGAGCTGTTTTTT
>.|TRBV10-2|TRBD2|TRBJ2-2
CASKPAGGPGELFF
TGCGCCAGCAAGCCAGCGGGAGGGCCCGGGGAGCTGTTTTTT
>.|TRBV4-2|.|TRBJ1-2
CASSQEQGAYGYTF
TGTGCCAGCAGCCAAGAACAGGGCGCCTATGGCTACACCTTC
>.|TRBV6-6|.|TRBJ1-2
CASSYSRGHNYGYTF
TGTGCCAGCAGTTACTCGAGGGGACACAACTATGGCTACACCTTC
>.|TRBV30|TRBD2|TRBJ2-2
CAWSVRASGVNTGELFF
TGTGCCTGGAGTGTCCGGGCTAGCGGGGTTAACACCGGGGAGCTGTTTTTT
>.|TRBV5-1|TRBD2|TRBJ2-5
CASSPGLAGGLKTQYF
TGCGCCAGCAGCCCGGGACTAGCGGGAGGGTTAAAGACCCAGTACTTC
>.|TRBV27|TRBD1|TRBJ2-2
CASSSQGARGGELFF
TGTGCCAGCAGTTCGCAGGGGGCGCGGGGCGGGGAGCTGTTTTTT
>.|TRBV5-1|.|TRBJ2-1
CASSLGGVGLGSYNEQFF
TGCGCCAGCAGCTTGGGGGGGGTGGGCTTGGGCTCCTACAATGAGCAGTTCTTC
>.|TRBV18|.|TRBJ2-5
CASSPSYQETQYF
TGTGCCAGCTCACCTTCGTACCAAGAGACCCAGTACTTC
>.|TRBV7-8|.|TRBJ1-5
CASSLDLGGGNQPQHF
TGTGCCAGCAGCTTAGATTTAGGGGGGGGCAATCAGCCCCAGCATTTT
>.|TRBV5-6|TRBD1|TRBJ2-1
CASSSDRGHYNEQFF
TGTGCCAGCAGCTCTGACAGGGGACACTACAATGAGCAGTTCTTC
>.|TRBV5-4|TRBD1|TRBJ1-1
CASNSPTGKNTEAFF
TGTGCCAGCAACTCCCCGACAGGGAAGAACACTGAAGCTTTCTTT
>.|TRBV16|.|TRBJ2-7
CASSPGRVYEQYF
TGTGCCAGCAGCCCGGGCAGGGTGTACGAGCAGTACTTC
>.|TRBV5-1|TRBD1|TRBJ2-7
CASRSGTGENEQYF
TGCGCCAGCAGGTCCGGGACAGGGGAGAACGAGCAGTACTTC
>.|TRBV10-3|.|TRBJ1-2
CAINPTANYGYTF
TGTGCCATCAACCCAACAGCTAACTATGGCTACACCTTC
>.|TRBV7-6|.|TRBJ2-5
CASSLATGRGQETQYF
TGTGCCAGCAGCTTAGCCACGGGGAGAGGACAAGAGACCCAGTACTTC
>.|TRBV10-1|.|TRBJ2-7
CASSENQDYEQYF
TGCGCCAGCAGTGAAAACCAGGACTACGAGCAGTACTTC
>.|TRBV27|.|TRBJ1-1
CASRIQAHTEAFF
TGTGCCAGCAGGATCCAAGCGCACACTGAAGCTTTCTTT
>.|TRBV18|TRBD1|TRBJ2-7
CASSPRDRGHYEQYF
TGTGCCAGCTCACCCAGGGACAGGGGGCACTACGAGCAGTACTTC
>.|TRBV9|.|TRBJ1-2
CASSVEEGRTGGYTF
TGTGCCAGCAGCGTAGAGGAGGGCCGGACTGGCGGCTACACCTTC
>.|TRBV5-1|TRBD1|TRBJ1-2
CASSPDRARGYTF
TGCGCCAGCAGCCCGGACAGGGCTCGGGGCTACACCTTC
>.|TRBV7-2|.|TRBJ1-2
CASSLVSGTNYGYTF
TGTGCCAGCAGCTTAGTCAGCGGTACTAACTATGGCTACACCTTC
>once|TRBV7-2|.|TRBJ1-1
CASSSLRSNTEAFF
TGTGCCAGCAGCTCACTTCGCTCGAACACTGAAGCTTTCTTT
>.|TRBV27|.|TRBJ2-5
CASRPSKAGAETQYF
TGTGCCAGCAGACCTTCAAAGGCGGGTGCAGAGACCCAGTACTTC
>.|TRBV5-5|.|TRBJ2-5
CASSFFWEHPETQYF
TGTGCCAGCAGCTTCTTTTGGGAGCATCCAGAGACCCAGTACTTC
>few|TRBV30|.|TRBJ1-1
CACSGYNTEAFF
TGTGCCTGCAGCGGGTACAACACTGAAGCTTTCTTT
>.|TRBV27|.|TRBJ1-1
CASSLAQITEAFF
TGTGCCAGCAGTTTAGCACAAATCACTGAAGCTTTCTTT
>once|TRBV2|.|TRBJ2-6
CASMYGANVLTF
TGTGCCAGCATGTATGGGGCCAACGTCCTGACTTTC
>.|TRBV7-2|TRBD1|TRBJ1-2
CASSPGQGAGYTF
TGTGCCAGCAGCCCCGGACAGGGGGCTGGCTACACCTTC
>.|TRBV30|TRBD2|TRBJ2-7
CAWSWSGQRGYEQYF
TGTGCCTGGAGTTGGAGCGGCCAGCGGGGCTACGAGCAGTACTTC
>.|TRBV19|TRBD1|TRBJ1-5
CASEDRAGQPQHF
TGTGCCAGTGAGGACAGGGCTGGTCAGCCCCAGCATTTT
>.|TRBV6-6|TRBD1|TRBJ2-3
CASSYSDRATQYF
TGTGCCAGCAGTTATTCAGACAGGGCTACGCAGTATTTT
>.|TRBV15|.|TRBJ2-3
CATSRGGGGASTDTQYF
TGTGCCACCAGCAGAGGTGGGGGAGGAGCGTCCACAGATACGCAGTATTTT
>.|TRBV7-6|TRBD2|TRBJ2-6
CASSRTSSSGANVLTF
TGTGCCAGCAGCCGGACTAGCAGCTCTGGGGCCAACGTCCTGACTTTC
>.|TRBV2|.|TRBJ1-4
CAITGGITNEKLFF
TGTGCCATAACCGGAGGTATTACTAATGAAAAACTGTTTTTT
>.|TRBV5-5|TRBD1|TRBJ2-1
CASSPQGVNEQFF
TGTGCCAGCAGCCCCCAGGGGGTCAATGAGCAGTTCTTC
>.|TRBV15|TRBD1|TRBJ1-5
CATSREQGANQPQHF
TGTGCCACCAGCAGGGAACAGGGGGCTAATCAGCCCCAGCATTTT
>.|TRBV7-9|.|TRBJ1-4
CASSTSLATNEKLFF
TGTGCCAGCAGCACCTCTTTAGCAACTAATGAAAAACTGTTTTTT
>.|TRBV7-8|TRBD1|TRBJ2-1
CASSTLQGKLQFF
TGTGCCAGCAGCACGCTACAGGGGAAGCTCCAGTTCTTC
>.|TRBV28|.|TRBJ2-6
CASSFYAGANVLTF
TGTGCCAGCAGTTTCTATGCTGGGGCCAACGTCCTGACTTTC
>.|TRBV5-4|TRBD1|TRBJ2-5
CASSLVGTDSRTQYF
TGTGCCAGCAGCTTGGTAGGGACAGACTCTAGGACCCAGTACTTC
>.|TRBV5-1|.|TRBJ2-7
CASSLEQASSYEQYF
TGCGCCAGCAGCCTGGAACAGGCGAGCTCCTACGAGCAGTACTTC
>.|TRBV19|TRBD1|TRBJ2-2
CASSGQGATAGELFF
TGTGCCAGTAGCGGACAGGGGGCGACGGCCGGGGAGCTGTTTTTT
>once|TRBV6-1|TRBD1|TRBJ1-1
CASSSQGAGTEAFF
TGTGCCAGCAGTTCACAGGGGGCGGGGACTGAAGCTTTCTTT